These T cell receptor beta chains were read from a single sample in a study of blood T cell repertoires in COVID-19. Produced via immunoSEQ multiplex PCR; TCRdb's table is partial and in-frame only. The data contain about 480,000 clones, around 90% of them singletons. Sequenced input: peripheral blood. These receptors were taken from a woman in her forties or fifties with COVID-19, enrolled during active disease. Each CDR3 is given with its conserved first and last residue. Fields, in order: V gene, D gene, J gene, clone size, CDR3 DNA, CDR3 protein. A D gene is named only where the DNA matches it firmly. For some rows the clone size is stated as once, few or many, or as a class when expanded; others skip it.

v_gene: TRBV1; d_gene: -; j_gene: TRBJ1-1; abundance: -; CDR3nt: TGCACCAGCAGCCAAGATCTTTACGGGACTGAAGCTTTCTTT; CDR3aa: CTSSQDLYGTEAFF
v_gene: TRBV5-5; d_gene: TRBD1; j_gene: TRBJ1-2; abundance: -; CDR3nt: TGTGCCAGCAGCTTGGGCAACCGACAGGGGATATCCTATGGCTACACCTTC; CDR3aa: CASSLGNRQGISYGYTF
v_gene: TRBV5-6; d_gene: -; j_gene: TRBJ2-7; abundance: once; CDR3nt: TGTGCCAGCAGCTTTCGGGCAGGGACCTACGAGCAGTACTTC; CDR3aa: CASSFRAGTYEQYF
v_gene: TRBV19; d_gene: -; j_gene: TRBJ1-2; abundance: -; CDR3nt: TGTGCCAGTAGTTCAGTTTATGGCTACACCTTC; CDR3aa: CASSSVYGYTF
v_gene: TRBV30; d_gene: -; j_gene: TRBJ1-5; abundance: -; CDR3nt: TGTGCCTGGAGTTCGGACAGCCTCAATCAGCCCCAGCATTTT; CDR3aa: CAWSSDSLNQPQHF
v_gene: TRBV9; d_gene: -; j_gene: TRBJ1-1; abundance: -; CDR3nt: TGTGCCAGCAGCGTAGGGACATCCATGGGCATAGCTTTCTTT; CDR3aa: CASSVGTSMGIAFF
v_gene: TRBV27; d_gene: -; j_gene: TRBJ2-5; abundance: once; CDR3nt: TGTGCCAGCTTAGGCGAGGGAGAGACCCAGTACTTC; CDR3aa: CASLGEGETQYF
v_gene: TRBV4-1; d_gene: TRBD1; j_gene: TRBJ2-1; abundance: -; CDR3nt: TGCGCCAGCAGCCATTGGACAGGAGACAATGAGCAGTTCTTC; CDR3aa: CASSHWTGDNEQFF
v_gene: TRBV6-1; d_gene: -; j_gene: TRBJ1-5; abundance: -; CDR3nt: TGTGCCAGCAGTGAGATGGACAAATATCAGCCCCAGCATTTT; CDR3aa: CASSEMDKYQPQHF
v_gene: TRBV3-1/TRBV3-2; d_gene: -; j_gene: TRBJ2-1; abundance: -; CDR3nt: TGTGCCAGCAGCCAAGGGGAACAGGGTGGGAGGTTCTTC; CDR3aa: CASSQGEQGGRFF
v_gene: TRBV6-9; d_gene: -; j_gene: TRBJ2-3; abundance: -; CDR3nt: TGTGCCAGCAGTTTCAAACACACAGATACGCAGTATTTT; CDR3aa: CASSFKHTDTQYF
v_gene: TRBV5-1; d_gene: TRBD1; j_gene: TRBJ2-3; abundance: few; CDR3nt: TGCGCCAGCAGCCCCCGACAGGGGAGCGGCACAGATACGCAGTATTTT; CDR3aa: CASSPRQGSGTDTQYF
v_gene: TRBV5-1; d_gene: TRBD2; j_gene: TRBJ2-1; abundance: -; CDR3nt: TGCGCCAGCAGTACGGCTAGCGGGGGGGCCATCAATGAGCAGTTCTTC; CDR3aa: CASSTASGGAINEQFF
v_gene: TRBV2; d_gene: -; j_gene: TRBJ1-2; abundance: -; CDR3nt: TGTGCCAGCAACTCCGCAGGGTGGTATGGCTACACCTTC; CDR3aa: CASNSAGWYGYTF
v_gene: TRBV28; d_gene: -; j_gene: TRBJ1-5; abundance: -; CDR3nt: TGTGCCAGCAGGGCACCCAATCAGCCCCAGCATTTT; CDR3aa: CASRAPNQPQHF
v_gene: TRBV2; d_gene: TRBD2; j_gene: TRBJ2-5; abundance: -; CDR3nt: TGTGCCAGTTCGGGTCAGCGGGGGACCGAGACCCAGTACTTC; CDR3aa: CASSGQRGTETQYF
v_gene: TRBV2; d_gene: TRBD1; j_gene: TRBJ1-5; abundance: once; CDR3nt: TGTGCCAGCAGTGCTACAGGGGTCCTCTATCAGCCCCAGCATTTT; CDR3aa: CASSATGVLYQPQHF
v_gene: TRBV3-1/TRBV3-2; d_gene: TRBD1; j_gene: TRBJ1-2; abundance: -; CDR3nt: TGTGCCAGCAGCCAAGTGGACAGGGCCTATGGCTACACCTTC; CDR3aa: CASSQVDRAYGYTF
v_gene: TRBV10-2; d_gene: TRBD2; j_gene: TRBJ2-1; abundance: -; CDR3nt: TGCGCCAGCAATAGCGGGGGGGTTTACAATGAGCAGTTCTTC; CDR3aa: CASNSGGVYNEQFF
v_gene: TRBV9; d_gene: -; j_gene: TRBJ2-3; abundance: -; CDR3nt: TGTGCCAGCAGCCTTTTAGCGGATACGCAGTATTTT; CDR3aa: CASSLLADTQYF
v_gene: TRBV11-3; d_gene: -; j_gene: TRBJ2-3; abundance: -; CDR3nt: TGTGCCAGCAGCTTTAGGGGATATAGCACAGATACGCAGTATTTT; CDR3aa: CASSFRGYSTDTQYF
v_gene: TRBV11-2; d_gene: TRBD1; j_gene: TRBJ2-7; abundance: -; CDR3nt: TGTGCCAGCAGCATAACCGGGACAGGGACCTACGAGCAGTACTTC; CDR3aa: CASSITGTGTYEQYF
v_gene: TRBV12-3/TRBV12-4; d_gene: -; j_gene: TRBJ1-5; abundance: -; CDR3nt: TGTGCCAGCAGTTTTCGTCAGCCCCAGCATTTT; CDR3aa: CASSFRQPQHF
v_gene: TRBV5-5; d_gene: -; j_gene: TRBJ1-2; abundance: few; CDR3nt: TGTGCCAGCAGCTTCCTCCCAGGGGAGAACTATGGCTACACCTTC; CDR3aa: CASSFLPGENYGYTF
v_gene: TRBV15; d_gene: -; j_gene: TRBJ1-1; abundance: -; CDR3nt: TGTGCCACCAATCTTGGGCAGACCATGAACACTGAAGCTTTCTTT; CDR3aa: CATNLGQTMNTEAFF
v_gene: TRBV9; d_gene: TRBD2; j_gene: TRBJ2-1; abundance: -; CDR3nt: TGTGCCAGCGCACGAAGCGGGACTAGCGGGGGCTACAATGAGCAGTTCTTC; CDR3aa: CASARSGTSGGYNEQFF
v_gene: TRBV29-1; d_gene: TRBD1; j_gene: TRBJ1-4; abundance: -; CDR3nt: TGCAGCGTTGATCAGGGGGCGAAACTGTTTTTT; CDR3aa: CSVDQGAKLFF
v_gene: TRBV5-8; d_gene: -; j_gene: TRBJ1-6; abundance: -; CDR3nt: TGTGCCAGCAGCCCCCGGACAGTTTATAATTCACCCCTCCACTTT; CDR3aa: CASSPRTVYNSPLHF
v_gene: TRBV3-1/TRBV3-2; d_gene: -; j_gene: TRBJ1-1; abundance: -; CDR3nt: TGTGCCAGCAGCCAAGGGAGGAACACTGAAGCTTTCTTT; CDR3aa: CASSQGRNTEAFF
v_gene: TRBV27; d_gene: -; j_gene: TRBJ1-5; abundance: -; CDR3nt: TGTGCCAGCAGTTTAAGGAGAGGCAGCAATCAGCCCCAGCATTTT; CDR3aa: CASSLRRGSNQPQHF
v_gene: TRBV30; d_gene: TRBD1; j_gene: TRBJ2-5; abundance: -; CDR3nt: TGTGCCTGGGGACAGGGGACAGAGACCCAGTACTTC; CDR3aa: CAWGQGTETQYF
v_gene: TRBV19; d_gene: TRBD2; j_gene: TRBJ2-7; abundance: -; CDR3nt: TGTGCCAGTGCCCCCGGGAGCGGGGATTACTACGAGCAGTACTTC; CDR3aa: CASAPGSGDYYEQYF
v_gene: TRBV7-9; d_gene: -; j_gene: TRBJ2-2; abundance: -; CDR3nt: TGTGCCAGCAGCTTTATACCCGGGACTGCTACCGGGGAGCTGTTTTTT; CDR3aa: CASSFIPGTATGELFF
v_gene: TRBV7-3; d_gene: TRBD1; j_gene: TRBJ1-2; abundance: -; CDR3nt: TGTGCCAGCAGCCCCCTCGGACAGGGTACAGGCTACACCTTC; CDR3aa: CASSPLGQGTGYTF
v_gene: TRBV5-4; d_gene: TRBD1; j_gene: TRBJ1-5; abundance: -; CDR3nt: TGTGCCAGCAGCTACGGACAGGATCAGCCCCAGCATTTT; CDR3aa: CASSYGQDQPQHF